The rows below give T cell receptor beta chains drawn from one sample of a study of cytomegalovirus exposure and HLA in healthy donors. The table came from immunoSEQ multiplex PCR; TCRdb's copy has only in-frame clones and leaves some out. Of about 180,000 clones detected, 77% appear once; the ten largest clones hold about 4%. Sequencing input: PBMCs. These TCRs come from an older woman in good health and CMV-seropositive. Each CDR3 is given with its conserved first and last residue. The order of the fields is CDR3 DNA, CDR3 protein, clone size, J gene, D gene, V gene. A D gene is named only where the DNA matches it firmly. Some rows have no size entry. The others give once, few or many, or a class for an expanded clone.

TGTGCCAGCAGCTTAGGCCGGGAGAGCTATGGCTACACCTTC,CASSLGRESYGYTF,-,TRBJ1-2,-,TRBV11-1
TGTGCCAGCAGGCCGGGGGGAAATGAAAAACTGTTTTTT,CASRPGGNEKLFF,-,TRBJ1-4,-,TRBV27
TGCGCCAGCAGCCAAGTGGACAGGGAAGCTAATGAAAAACTGTTTTTT,CASSQVDREANEKLFF,few,TRBJ1-4,TRBD1,TRBV4-1
TGTGCCAGCAGCCCCACAGGGGACAATCAGCCCCAGCATTTT,CASSPTGDNQPQHF,-,TRBJ1-5,TRBD1,TRBV7-9
TGCGCCAGCAGCCTGGACAGAAGCCTTGGGGAAAAACTGTTTTTT,CASSLDRSLGEKLFF,-,TRBJ1-4,-,TRBV5-1
TGCGCCAGCAGCCAATCCAGGGCTCAGCCCCAGCATTTT,CASSQSRAQPQHF,-,TRBJ1-5,-,TRBV4-1
TGTGCCAGCAGCCCTGGACTAGCGGGAGGGTTTGAGCAGTTCTTC,CASSPGLAGGFEQFF,-,TRBJ2-1,TRBD2,TRBV7-3
TGTGCCTGGACGAGAGGGAAGGGAACTAATGAAAAACTGTTTTTT,CAWTRGKGTNEKLFF,-,TRBJ1-4,-,TRBV30
TGTGCCAGCAGTCCACAGGGGGCGCAGGGCTACACCTTC,CASSPQGAQGYTF,-,TRBJ1-2,TRBD1,TRBV6-5
TGTGCCAGCAGTTTAATTCAGGGGAACTATGGCTACACCTTC,CASSLIQGNYGYTF,-,TRBJ1-2,-,TRBV28
TGTGCCTGGACCCTAGCGGGGGCCTTGGGTGAGCAGTTCTTC,CAWTLAGALGEQFF,-,TRBJ2-1,TRBD2,TRBV30
TGCGCCAGCAAGGAGGTTCCCGGGACAGTTATGAACACTGAAGCTTTCTTT,CASKEVPGTVMNTEAFF,-,TRBJ1-1,TRBD1,TRBV5-1
TGCGCCAGCAGCTTCGAGGGCAGGGGAACAGATACGCAGTATTTT,CASSFEGRGTDTQYF,once,TRBJ2-3,-,TRBV5-1
TGCGCCAGCAGCTTGAGTCGGGTAGATCCGAACACTGAAGCTTTCTTT,CASSLSRVDPNTEAFF,-,TRBJ1-1,-,TRBV5-1
TGTGCCAGCAGCGACTTGAGGGGCACAGATACGCAGTATTTT,CASSDLRGTDTQYF,-,TRBJ2-3,-,TRBV5-6
TGTGCCAGCAGCTCGACTAGCGGAGAGCAGTACTTC,CASSSTSGEQYF,-,TRBJ2-7,TRBD2,TRBV5-4
TGTGCCAGCAGCTTCGCAGGGGATACCCAAGAGACCCAGTACTTC,CASSFAGDTQETQYF,-,TRBJ2-5,-,TRBV7-3
TGCGCCAGCAGCTTGGGTCAGGGTTCTAACTATGGCTACACCTTC,CASSLGQGSNYGYTF,-,TRBJ1-2,-,TRBV5-1
TGTGCCAGTATGAGGGGGAGCTCCTACAATGAGCAGTTCTTC,CASMRGSSYNEQFF,-,TRBJ2-1,-,TRBV19
TGTGCCAGCAGTTTATGGGGGGGTGGGTCAGATACGCAGTATTTT,CASSLWGGGSDTQYF,few,TRBJ2-3,TRBD2,TRBV27
TGTGCCAGCAGTACAGGGGGCGGCACAGATACGCAGTATTTT,CASSTGGGTDTQYF,-,TRBJ2-3,TRBD1,TRBV6-8
TGTGCCAGCGGGGAGATTAGCAATCAGCCCCAGCATTTT,CASGEISNQPQHF,-,TRBJ1-5,-,TRBV28
TGCAGCGTTGAAGGAGGGCTTAACACTGAAGCTTTCTTT,CSVEGGLNTEAFF,-,TRBJ1-1,-,TRBV29-1
TGTGCCAGCAGCCCCGCCGAGTGGCGGCGCTCCTACGAGCAGTACTTC,CASSPAEWRRSYEQYF,-,TRBJ2-7,-,TRBV7-2
TGTGCCACCAGCAATTATGACTTCGCTAATGAAAAACTGTTTTTT,CATSNYDFANEKLFF,-,TRBJ1-4,-,TRBV15
TGTGCCAGCAGCCTGGGACTAGCGGGGGGGGCGAGCATTCAGTACTTC,CASSLGLAGGASIQYF,-,TRBJ2-4,TRBD2,TRBV5-4
TGCAGTGCTAGAGATCCTGGCGGCTACACCTTC,CSARDPGGYTF,-,TRBJ1-2,-,TRBV20-1
TGTGCCAGCAGCTTAACCGGGGACAGACATGGCTACACCTTC,CASSLTGDRHGYTF,-,TRBJ1-2,TRBD1,TRBV7-3
TGTGCCAGCAGTCTCGACAGGCTTAACTATGGCTACACCTTC,CASSLDRLNYGYTF,-,TRBJ1-2,-,TRBV7-2
TGTGCCAGTAGTTCCCGACAGGGAGGAAATGAAAAACTGTTTTTT,CASSSRQGGNEKLFF,-,TRBJ1-4,TRBD1,TRBV19
TGTGCCATTTCCCAGACAGGGGGGAACACTGAAGCTTTCTTT,CAISQTGGNTEAFF,-,TRBJ1-1,TRBD1,TRBV10-3
TGTGCCAGCAGTGAGCGGGAGGCGAACACCGGGGAGCTGTTTTTT,CASSEREANTGELFF,few,TRBJ2-2,TRBD2,TRBV2
TGTGCCTGGAGCGGTATCCGCTACACCTTC,CAWSGIRYTF,-,TRBJ1-2,-,TRBV30
TGTGCCAGCAGTGAGCGACAGGGTGGGCAGCCCCAGCATTTT,CASSERQGGQPQHF,-,TRBJ1-5,TRBD1,TRBV6-1
TGTGCCAGCAGCTTACTAGAGCGGGAGGGATCCTACGAGCAGTACTTC,CASSLLEREGSYEQYF,few,TRBJ2-7,TRBD2,TRBV7-9
TGTTCCATGGGACAGGGTTACAACAATGAGCAGTTCTTC,CSMGQGYNNEQFF,-,TRBJ2-1,TRBD1,TRBV7-9